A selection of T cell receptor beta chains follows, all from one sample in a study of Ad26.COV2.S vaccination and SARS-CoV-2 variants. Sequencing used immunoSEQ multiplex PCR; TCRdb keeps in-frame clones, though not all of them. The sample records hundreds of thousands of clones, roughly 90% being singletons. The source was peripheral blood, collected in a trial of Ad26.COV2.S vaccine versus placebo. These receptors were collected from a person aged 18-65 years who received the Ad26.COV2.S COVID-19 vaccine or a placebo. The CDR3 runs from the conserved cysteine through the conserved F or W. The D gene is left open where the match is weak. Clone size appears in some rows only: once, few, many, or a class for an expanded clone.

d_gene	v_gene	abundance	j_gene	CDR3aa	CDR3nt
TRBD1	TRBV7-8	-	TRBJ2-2	CASSSRTGTTGELFF	TGTGCCAGCAGCTCCAGGACAGGGACCACCGGGGAGCTGTTTTTT
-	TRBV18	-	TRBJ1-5	CASSPRGRGVDQPQHF	TGTGCCAGCTCACCACGCGGGCGGGGGGTCGATCAGCCCCAGCATTTT
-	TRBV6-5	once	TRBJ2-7	CASSNLPPYEQYF	TGTGCCAGCAGTAACTTACCCCCCTACGAGCAGTACTTC
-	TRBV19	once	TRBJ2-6	CASSIVRGTGANVLTF	TGTGCCAGTAGTATCGTTCGGGGGACGGGGGCCAACGTCCTGACTTTC
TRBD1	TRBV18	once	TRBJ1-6	CASSPGMGVRDSNSPLHF	TGTGCCAGCTCACCAGGGATGGGGGTTCGGGACAGTAATTCACCCCTCCACTTT
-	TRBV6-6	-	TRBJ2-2	CASRDSNTGELFF	TGTGCCAGCAGGGACAGTAACACCGGGGAGCTGTTTTTT
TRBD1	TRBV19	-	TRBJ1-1	CASTLDRGNWNTEAFF	TGTGCCAGTACCCTAGACAGGGGGAATTGGAACACTGAAGCTTTCTTT
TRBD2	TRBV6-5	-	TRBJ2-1	CASASGGPKGEQFF	TGTGCCAGCGCAAGCGGGGGCCCAAAAGGTGAGCAGTTCTTC
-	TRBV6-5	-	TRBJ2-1	CASSYLPGPANEQFF	TGTGCCAGCAGTTACCTTCCGGGACCAGCCAATGAGCAGTTCTTC
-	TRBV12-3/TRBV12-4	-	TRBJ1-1	CASSFSMDTEAFF	TGTGCCAGCAGTTTCTCTATGGACACTGAAGCTTTCTTT
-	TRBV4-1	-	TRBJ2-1	CASSQDRETYNEQFF	TGCGCCAGCAGCCAAGATAGGGAGACCTACAATGAGCAGTTCTTC
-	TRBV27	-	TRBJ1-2	CASSPLGGYGYTF	TGTGCCAGCAGTCCCCTGGGGGGCTATGGCTACACCTTC
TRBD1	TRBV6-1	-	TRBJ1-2	CASSEVHRGGYGYTF	TGTGCCAGCAGTGAAGTTCACAGGGGGGGCTATGGCTACACCTTC
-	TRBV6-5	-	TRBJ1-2	CASSLNNYGYTF	TGTGCCAGCAGTCTCAACAACTATGGCTACACCTTC
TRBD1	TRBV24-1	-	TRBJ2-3	CATQRAPGQGAWDTQYF	TGTGCCACCCAGCGGGCGCCGGGACAGGGGGCATGGGATACGCAGTATTTT
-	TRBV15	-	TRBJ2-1	CATSTTRGGYNEQFF	TGTGCCACCAGCACAACGAGAGGGGGGTACAATGAGCAGTTCTTC
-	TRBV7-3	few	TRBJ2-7	CASSLSQGYEQYF	TGTGCCAGCAGCTTAAGTCAGGGATACGAGCAGTACTTC
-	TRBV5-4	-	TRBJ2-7	CASSLGNEQYF	TGTGCCAGCAGCTTGGGGAACGAGCAGTACTTC
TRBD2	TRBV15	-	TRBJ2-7	CATSRDWPRAAGDYEQYF	TGTGCCACCAGCAGAGATTGGCCCAGGGCGGCGGGAGACTACGAGCAGTACTTC
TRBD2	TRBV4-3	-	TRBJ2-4	CASSQDPPRGGAAKNIQYF	TGCGCCAGCAGCCAAGATCCCCCCCGCGGGGGGGCTGCCAAAAACATTCAGTACTTC
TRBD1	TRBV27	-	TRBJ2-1	CATSRDRPVGEQFF	TGTGCCACCAGCCGGGACAGGCCTGTCGGCGAGCAGTTCTTC
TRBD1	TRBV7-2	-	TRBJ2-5	CASSFGTARGQEAQYF	TGTGCCAGCAGCTTCGGGACAGCCAGGGGCCAAGAAGCCCAGTACTTC
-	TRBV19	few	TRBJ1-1	CASSRRTENTEAFF	TGTGCCAGTAGTAGGAGGACAGAGAACACTGAAGCTTTCTTT
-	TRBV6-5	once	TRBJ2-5	CASREYGRGVETQYF	TGTGCCAGCAGAGAGTACGGTCGGGGTGTGGAGACCCAGTACTTC
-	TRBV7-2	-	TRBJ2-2	CASSPHGGPGELFF	TGTGCCAGCAGCCCCCACGGTGGGCCCGGGGAGCTGTTTTTT
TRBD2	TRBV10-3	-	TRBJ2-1	CAISAGGTGTNEQFF	TGTGCCATCAGTGCCGGGGGGACGGGCACCAATGAGCAGTTCTTC
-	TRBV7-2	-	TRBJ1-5	CASSFWGQPQHF	TGTGCCAGCAGCTTCTGGGGGCAGCCCCAGCATTTT
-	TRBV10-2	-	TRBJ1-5	CASSPSRNQPQHF	TGCGCCAGCAGCCCATCTAGGAATCAGCCCCAGCATTTT
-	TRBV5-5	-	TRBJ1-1	CASSQGGALNTEAFF	TGTGCCAGCAGCCAAGGGGGGGCTTTGAACACTGAAGCTTTCTTT
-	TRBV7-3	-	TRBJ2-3	CASSLRGASTDTQYF	TGTGCCAGCAGCTTACGCGGTGCTAGCACAGATACGCAGTATTTT
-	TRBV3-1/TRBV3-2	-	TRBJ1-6	CASSRPTGSSPLHF	TGTGCCAGCAGCCGGCCGACAGGAAGTTCACCCCTCCACTTT
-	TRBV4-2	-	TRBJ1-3	CASSRYGTTGNTIYF	TGTGCCAGCAGCCGCTACGGGACAACTGGAAACACCATATATTTT
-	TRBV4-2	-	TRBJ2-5	CASSRYLGGGFWETQYF	TGTGCCAGCAGCCGGTATCTCGGTGGGGGCTTCTGGGAGACCCAGTACTTC
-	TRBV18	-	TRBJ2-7	CASSATGGGGYEQYF	TGTGCCAGCTCAGCGACAGGAGGCGGGGGTTACGAGCAGTACTTC
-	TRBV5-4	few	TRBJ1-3	CASSSERGGNTIYF	TGTGCCAGCAGCTCGGAACGGGGGGGAAACACCATATATTTT
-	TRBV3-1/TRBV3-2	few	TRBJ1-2	CASSRSDSPFYGYTF	TGTGCCAGCAGCCGATCCGACAGCCCATTCTATGGCTACACCTTC
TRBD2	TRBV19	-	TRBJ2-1	CASSFSGGSYNEQFF	TGTGCCAGTAGTTTTAGCGGGGGCTCCTACAATGAGCAGTTCTTC
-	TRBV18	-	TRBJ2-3	CASFQVGGRTDTQYF	TGTGCCAGCTTCCAAGTCGGGGGGCGGACAGATACGCAGTATTTT